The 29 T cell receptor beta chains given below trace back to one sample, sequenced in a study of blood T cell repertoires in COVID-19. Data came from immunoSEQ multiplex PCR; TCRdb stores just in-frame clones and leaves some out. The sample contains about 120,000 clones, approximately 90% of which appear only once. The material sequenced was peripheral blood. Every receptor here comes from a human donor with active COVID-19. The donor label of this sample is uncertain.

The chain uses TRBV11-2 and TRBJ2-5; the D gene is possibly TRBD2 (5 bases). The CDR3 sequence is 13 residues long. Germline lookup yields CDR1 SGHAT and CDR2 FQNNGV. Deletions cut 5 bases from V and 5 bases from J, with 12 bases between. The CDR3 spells CASSEGLGETQYF. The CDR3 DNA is TGTGCCAGCAGCGAAGGACTGGGGGAGACCCAGTACTTC. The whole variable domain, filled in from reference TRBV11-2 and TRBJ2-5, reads EAGVAQSPRYKIIEKRQSVAFWCNPISGHATLYWYQQILGQGPKLLIQFQNNGVVDDSQLPKDRFSAERLKGVDSTLKIQPAKLEDSAVYLCASSEGLGETQYFGPGTRLLVL.

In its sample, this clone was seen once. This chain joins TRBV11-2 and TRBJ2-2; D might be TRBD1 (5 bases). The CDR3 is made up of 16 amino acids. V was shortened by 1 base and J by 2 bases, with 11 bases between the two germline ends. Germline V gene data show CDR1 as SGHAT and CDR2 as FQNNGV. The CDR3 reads CASSLAQGINTGELFF. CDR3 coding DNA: TGTGCCAGCAGCTTAGCTCAGGGAATTAACACCGGGGAGCTGTTTTTT.

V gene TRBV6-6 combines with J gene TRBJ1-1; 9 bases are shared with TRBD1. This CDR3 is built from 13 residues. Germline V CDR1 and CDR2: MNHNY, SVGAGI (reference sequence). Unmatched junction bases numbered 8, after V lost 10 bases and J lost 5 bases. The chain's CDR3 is CATIQGAGTEAFF. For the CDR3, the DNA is TGTGCCACCATACAGGGGGCGGGTACTGAAGCTTTCTTT.

The CDR3: CASSRQGQLNTGELFF. The CDR3 coding sequence is TGCGCCAGCAGCCGACAGGGACAGTTGAACACCGGGGAGCTGTTTTTT. This sequence joins TRBV4-3 and TRBJ2-2, with 7 bases aligning to TRBD1. Looked up from germline, CDR1 is LGHNA and CDR2 is YSLEER. The V and J ends lost 4 bases and 1 base, in that order; junction bases with no gene match: 6. This CDR3 comprises 16 residues.

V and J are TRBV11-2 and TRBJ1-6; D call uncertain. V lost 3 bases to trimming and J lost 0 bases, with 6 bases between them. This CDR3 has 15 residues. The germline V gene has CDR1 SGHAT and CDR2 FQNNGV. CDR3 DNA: TGTGCCAGCAGCTTCGACTCCTCCTATAATTCACCCCTCCACTTT. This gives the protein CASSFDSSYNSPLHF.

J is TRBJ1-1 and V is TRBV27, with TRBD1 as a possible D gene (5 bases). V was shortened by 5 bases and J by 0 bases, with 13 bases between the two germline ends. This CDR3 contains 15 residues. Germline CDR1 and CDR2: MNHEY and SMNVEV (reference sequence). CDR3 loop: CASSPQGRVNTEAFF. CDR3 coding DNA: TGTGCCAGCAGTCCGCAGGGTCGAGTGAACACTGAAGCTTTCTTT.

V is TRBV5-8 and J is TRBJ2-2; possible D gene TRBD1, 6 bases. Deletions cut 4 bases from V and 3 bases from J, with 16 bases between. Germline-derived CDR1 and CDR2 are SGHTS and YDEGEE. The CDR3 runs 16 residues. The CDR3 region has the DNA TGTGCCAGCAGCGTAAACACAGGGTTGTACACCGGGGAGCTGTTTTTT. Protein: CASSVNTGLYTGELFF.

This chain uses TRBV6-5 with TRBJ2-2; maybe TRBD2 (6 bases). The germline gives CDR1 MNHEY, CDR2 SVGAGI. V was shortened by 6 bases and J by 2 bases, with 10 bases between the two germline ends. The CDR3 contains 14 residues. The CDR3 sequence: CASSRDFNTGELFF. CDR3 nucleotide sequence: TGTGCCAGCAGCCGGGACTTTAACACCGGGGAGCTGTTTTTT.

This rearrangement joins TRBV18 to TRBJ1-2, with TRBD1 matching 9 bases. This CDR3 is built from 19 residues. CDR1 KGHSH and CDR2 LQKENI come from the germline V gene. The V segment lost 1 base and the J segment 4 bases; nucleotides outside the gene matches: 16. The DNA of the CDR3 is TGTGCCAGCTCACCACTTCTTTCCGGGACAGGGAAGGGAAGCTATGGCTACACCTTC. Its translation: CASSPLLSGTGKGSYGYTF.

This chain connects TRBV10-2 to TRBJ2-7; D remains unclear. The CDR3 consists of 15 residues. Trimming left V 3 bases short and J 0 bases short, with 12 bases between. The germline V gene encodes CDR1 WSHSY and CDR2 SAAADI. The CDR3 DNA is TGCGCCAGCAGTGACCCCGTCCAGATCTCCTACGAGCAGTACTTC. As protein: CASSDPVQISYEQYF.

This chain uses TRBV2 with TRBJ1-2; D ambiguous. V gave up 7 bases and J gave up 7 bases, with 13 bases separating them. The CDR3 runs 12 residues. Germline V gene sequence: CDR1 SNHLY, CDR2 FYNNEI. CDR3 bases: TGTGCCAGCACCCTAGAACTGGGTGGCTACACCTTC. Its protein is CASTLELGGYTF.

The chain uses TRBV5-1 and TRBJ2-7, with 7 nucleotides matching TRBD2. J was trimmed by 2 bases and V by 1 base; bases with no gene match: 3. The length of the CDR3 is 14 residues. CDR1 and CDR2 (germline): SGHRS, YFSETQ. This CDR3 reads CASSLSGKTYEQYF. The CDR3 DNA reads TGCGCCAGCAGCTTGAGCGGGAAAACCTACGAGCAGTACTTC.

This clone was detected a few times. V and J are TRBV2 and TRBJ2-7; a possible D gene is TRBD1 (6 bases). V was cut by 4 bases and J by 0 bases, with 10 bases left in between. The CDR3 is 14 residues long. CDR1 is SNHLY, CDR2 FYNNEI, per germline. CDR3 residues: CASSARTVSYEQYF. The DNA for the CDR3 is TGTGCCAGCAGTGCCAGGACAGTCTCCTACGAGCAGTACTTC.

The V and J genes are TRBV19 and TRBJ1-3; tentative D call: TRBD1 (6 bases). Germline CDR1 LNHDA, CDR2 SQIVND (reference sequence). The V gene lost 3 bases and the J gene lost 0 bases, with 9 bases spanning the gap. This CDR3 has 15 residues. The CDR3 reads CASSIGTSSGNTIYF. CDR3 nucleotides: TGTGCCAGTAGTATTGGGACAAGCTCTGGAAACACCATATATTTT.

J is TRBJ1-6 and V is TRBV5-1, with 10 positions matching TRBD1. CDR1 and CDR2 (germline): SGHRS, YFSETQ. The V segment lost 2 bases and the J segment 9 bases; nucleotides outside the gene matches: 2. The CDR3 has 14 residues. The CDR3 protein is CASSFGTGASPLHF. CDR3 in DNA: TGCGCCAGCAGCTTCGGGACAGGGGCTTCACCCCTCCACTTT.

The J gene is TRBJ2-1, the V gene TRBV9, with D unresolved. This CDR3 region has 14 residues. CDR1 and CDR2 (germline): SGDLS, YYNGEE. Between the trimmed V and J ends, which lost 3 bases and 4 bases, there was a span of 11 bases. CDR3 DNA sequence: TGTGCCAGCAGCGCCCGAGCGATTTACAATGAGCAGTTCTTC. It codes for CASSARAIYNEQFF.

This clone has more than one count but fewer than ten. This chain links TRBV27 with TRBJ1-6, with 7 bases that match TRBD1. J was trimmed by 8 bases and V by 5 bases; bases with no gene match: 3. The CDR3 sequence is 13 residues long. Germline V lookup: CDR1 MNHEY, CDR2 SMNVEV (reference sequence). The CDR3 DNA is TGTGCCAGCAGTCGGGACAGAGATTCACCCCTCCACTTT. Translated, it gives CASSRDRDSPLHF.

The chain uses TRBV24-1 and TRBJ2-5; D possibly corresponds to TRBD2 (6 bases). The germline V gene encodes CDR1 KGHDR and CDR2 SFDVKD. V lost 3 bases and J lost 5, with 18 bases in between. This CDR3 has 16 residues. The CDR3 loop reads CATSDGRGGRAETQYF. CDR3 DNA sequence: TGTGCCACCAGTGATGGGCGGGGAGGTCGAGCGGAGACCCAGTACTTC.

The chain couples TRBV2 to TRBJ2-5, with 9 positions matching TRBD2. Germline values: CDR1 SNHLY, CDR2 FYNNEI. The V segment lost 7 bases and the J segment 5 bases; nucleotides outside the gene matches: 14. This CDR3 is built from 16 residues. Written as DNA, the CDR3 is TGTGCCAGCATGAGGGAGCGGGGGGCCCCCCCGGAGACCCAGTACTTC. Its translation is CASMRERGAPPETQYF.

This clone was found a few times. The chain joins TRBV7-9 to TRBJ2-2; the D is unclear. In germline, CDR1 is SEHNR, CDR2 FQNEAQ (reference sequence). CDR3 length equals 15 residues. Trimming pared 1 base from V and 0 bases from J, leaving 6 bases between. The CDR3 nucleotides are TGTGCCAGCAGCTTAGTCCCAGCGAACACCGGGGAGCTGTTTTTT. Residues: CASSLVPANTGELFF.

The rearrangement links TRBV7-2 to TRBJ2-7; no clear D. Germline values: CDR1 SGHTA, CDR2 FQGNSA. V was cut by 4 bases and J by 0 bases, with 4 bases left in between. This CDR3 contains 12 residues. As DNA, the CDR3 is TGTGCCAGCAGCTCCTACTCCTACGAGCAGTACTTC. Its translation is CASSSYSYEQYF.

The CDR3: CASSLRGTYEQYF. Here the CDR3 DNA reads TGTGCCAGCAGCTTAAGGGGGACCTACGAGCAGTACTTC. The gene calls are TRBV7-2 and TRBJ2-7, with D possibly matching TRBD1 (6 bases). V was shortened by 2 bases and J by 2 bases, with 7 bases between the two germline ends. Germline V gene sequence: CDR1 SGHTA, CDR2 FQGNSA. This CDR3 region has 13 residues. The whole variable domain, remainder taken from reference TRBV7-2 and TRBJ2-7, is GAGVSQSPSNKVTEKGKDVELRCDPISGHTALYWYRQSLGQGLEFLIYFQGNSAPDKSGLPSDRFSAERTGGSVSTLTIQRTQQEDSAVYLCASSLRGTYEQYFGPGTRLTVT.

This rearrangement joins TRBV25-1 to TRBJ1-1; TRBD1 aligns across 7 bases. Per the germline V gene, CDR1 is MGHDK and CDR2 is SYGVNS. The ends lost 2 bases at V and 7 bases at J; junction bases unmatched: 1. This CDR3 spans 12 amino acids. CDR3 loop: CASSERDSEAFF. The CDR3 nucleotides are TGTGCCAGCAGTGAACGGGACAGTGAAGCTTTCTTT.

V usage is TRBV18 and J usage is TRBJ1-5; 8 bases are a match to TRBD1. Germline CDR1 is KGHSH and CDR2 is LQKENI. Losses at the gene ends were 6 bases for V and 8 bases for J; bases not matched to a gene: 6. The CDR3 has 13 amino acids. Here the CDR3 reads CASSRTGIKPQHF. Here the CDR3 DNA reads TGTGCCAGCTCCCGGACAGGGATCAAGCCCCAGCATTTT.

The CDR3 region has the DNA TGTGCCTGGAGTGACAACCACTACGAGCAGTACTTC. Its protein is CAWSDNHYEQYF. The V and J genes are TRBV30 and TRBJ2-7; D remains unclear. V lost 1 base and J 3 bases, leaving 7 bases between the germline ends. The CDR3 contains 12 residues. CDR1 is GTSNPN and CDR2 is SVGIG in the germline V gene (reference sequence).

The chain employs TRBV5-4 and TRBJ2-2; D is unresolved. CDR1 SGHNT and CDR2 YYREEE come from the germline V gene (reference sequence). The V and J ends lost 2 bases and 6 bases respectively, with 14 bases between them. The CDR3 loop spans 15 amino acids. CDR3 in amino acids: CASSFRGSYPGELFF. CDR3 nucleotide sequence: TGTGCCAGCAGCTTTCGAGGTTCTTACCCCGGGGAGCTGTTTTTT.

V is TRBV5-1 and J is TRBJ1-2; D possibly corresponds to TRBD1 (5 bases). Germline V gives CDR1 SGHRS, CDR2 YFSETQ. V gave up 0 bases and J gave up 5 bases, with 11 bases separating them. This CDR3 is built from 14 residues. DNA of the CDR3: TGCGCCAGCAGCTTGGTAGACAGCGAATATGGCTACACCTTC. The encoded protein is CASSLVDSEYGYTF.

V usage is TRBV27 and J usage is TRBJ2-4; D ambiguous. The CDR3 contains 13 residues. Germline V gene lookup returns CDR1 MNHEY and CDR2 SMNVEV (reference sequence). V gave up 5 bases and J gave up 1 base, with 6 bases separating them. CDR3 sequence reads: CASSARAKNIQYF. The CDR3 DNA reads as TGTGCCAGCAGTGCTCGGGCCAAAAACATTCAGTACTTC.

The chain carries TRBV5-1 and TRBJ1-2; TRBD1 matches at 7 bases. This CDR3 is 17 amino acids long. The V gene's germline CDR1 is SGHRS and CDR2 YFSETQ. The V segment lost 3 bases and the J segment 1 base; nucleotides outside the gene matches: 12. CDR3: CASSWGTSGTVNYGYTF. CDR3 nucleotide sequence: TGCGCCAGCAGCTGGGGCACCTCCGGGACAGTTAACTATGGCTACACCTTC.